This T cell receptor beta chain comes out of a study of blood T cell repertoires in COVID-19. Using immunoSEQ multiplex PCR, the repertoire was profiled, and TCRdb retains in-frame clones only, with some absent. This table has more than 95,000 clones, more than 70% appearing once. The sequence came from a man aged 80 or over with active or convalescent COVID-19. Sequencing input: peripheral blood.

DNA of the CDR3: TGTGCCAGCAGCCTGAGGGTTCCGGGACTGGCGAGCTCTGGAAACACCATATATTTT. It translates to CASSLRVPGLASSGNTIYF. The rearrangement uses TRBV21-1 and TRBJ1-3. TRBV21-1 is an annotated pseudogene. This CDR3 is 19 amino acids long.